These 13 T cell receptor beta chains were all obtained from the same sample, sequenced in a study of control samples from healthy donors and cancer patients. Measured with immunoSEQ multiplex PCR; TCRdb has only the in-frame clones, and not every one. The table has 150,000 or so clones, more than 85% seen once. Source material: blood. These receptors came from a man younger than 35 in good health.

V gene TRBV15 combines with J gene TRBJ1-3, with 7 positions matching TRBD1. V lost 5 bases, J lost 1 base, and 5 bases stayed unmatched. The CDR3 loop spans 15 amino acids. Germline-derived CDR1 and CDR2 are LNHNV and YYDKDF (reference sequence). CDR3 in DNA: TGTGCCACCAGCCGAGGGACAGTTTCTGGAAACACCATATATTTT. Translation: CATSRGTVSGNTIYF.

This chain links TRBV14 with TRBJ1-2; 8 nucleotides align to TRBD1. The CDR3 consists of 13 residues. Per the germline V gene, CDR1 is SGHDN and CDR2 is FVKESK. V gave up 8 bases and J gave up 8 bases; unmatched junction bases: 10. CDR3 DNA sequence: TGTGCCAGCGCAGGGGGCGATTTCGGCGGCTACACCTTC. This sequence encodes CASAGGDFGGYTF.

Worth noting for this clone: Sequence at one end of the junction differs from germline and may be a read error. This rearrangement joins TRBV18 to TRBJ2-2; D may match TRBD1 or TRBD2 (6 bases each). Germline assignment: CDR1 KGHSH and CDR2 LQKENI. The CDR3 sequence is 15 residues long. The CDR3 sequence: CASSPRRGNPGELFF. The CDR3 DNA follows: TGTGCCAGCTCACCCCGGAGGGGGAACCCCGGGGAGCTGTTTTTT. The full variable domain, completed using reference TRBV18 and TRBJ2-2, is NAGVMQNPRHLVRRRGQEARLRCSPMKGHSHVYWYRQLPEEGLKFMVYLQKENIIDESGMPKERFSAEFPKEGPSILRIQQVVRGDSAAYFCASSPRRGNPGELFFGEGSRLTVL.

The chain couples TRBV11-3 to TRBJ2-3, with D hard to call. Per germline, CDR1 SGHNT and CDR2 YENEEA. The CDR3 runs 13 residues. V shed 0 bases and J shed 7 bases, with 8 bases lying between them. Here the CDR3 DNA reads TGTGCCAGCAGCTTAGATCGAGGATATACGCAGTATTTT. It encodes CASSLDRGYTQYF. The full variable domain, in which reference TRBV11-3 and TRBJ2-3 provide the parts outside the CDR3, is EAGVVQSPRYKIIEKKQPVAFWCNPISGHNTLYWYLQNLGQGPELLIRYENEEAVDDSQLPKDRFSAERLKGVDSTLKIQPAELGDSAVYLCASSLDRGYTQYFGPGTRLTVL.

The chain joins TRBV7-9 to TRBJ2-7; D perhaps matches TRBD1 (7 bases). V lost 5 bases and J lost 3, with 8 bases in between. The CDR3 extends over 12 amino acids. Germline CDR1 reads SEHNR; CDR2 reads FQNEAQ (reference sequence). Written as DNA, the CDR3 is TGTGCCAGCAGCCAGGGGGGCTACGAGCAGTACTTC. It encodes CASSQGGYEQYF. Full variable domain (missing parts from reference TRBV7-9 and TRBJ2-7): DTGVSQNPRHKITKRGQNVTFRCDPISEHNRLYWYRQTLGQGPEFLTYFQNEAQLEKSRLLSDRFSAERPKGSFSTLEIQRTEQGDSAMYLCASSQGGYEQYFGPGTRLTVT.

This clone was picked up one time. The chain carries TRBV5-4 and TRBJ1-2, with D possibly being TRBD1 (5 bases). The CDR3 is made up of 15 amino acids. V was cut by 0 bases and J by 3 bases, with 12 bases left in between. Germline assignment: CDR1 SGHNT and CDR2 YYREEE (reference sequence). The CDR3 coding sequence is TGTGCCAGCAGCTTGGCCCCCGGGGACGACTATGGCTACACCTTC. The encoded protein is CASSLAPGDDYGYTF.

The V gene is TRBV9, the J gene TRBJ1-3; D possibly corresponds to TRBD1 (6 bases). This CDR3 comprises 17 residues. V lost 2 bases to trimming and J lost 0 bases, with 15 bases between them. CDR1 and CDR2 (germline): SGDLS, YYNGEE. The CDR3 protein is CASSVSPTGSSGNTIYF. In DNA form, the CDR3 reads TGTGCCAGCAGCGTTAGCCCCACAGGGTCCTCTGGAAACACCATATATTTT.

The rearrangement uses TRBV5-6 and TRBJ1-1; possible D gene TRBD1, 6 bases. V lost 4 bases and J lost 6, with 19 bases in between. CDR1 is SGHDT and CDR2 is YYEEEE in the germline V gene. The CDR3 sequence is 15 residues long. The CDR3 reads CASSPGTGRSAEAFF. CDR3 nucleotides: TGTGCCAGCAGCCCGGGAACAGGGCGATCCGCTGAAGCTTTCTTT.

The chain recombines TRBV4-3 with TRBJ2-1; D is possibly TRBD2 (5 bases). Germline-derived CDR1 and CDR2 are LGHNA and YSLEER. Between the trimmed V and J ends, which lost 4 bases and 4 bases, there was a span of 14 bases. CDR3 size: 15 residues. As DNA, the CDR3 is TGCGCCAGCAGCCTTGGGAGTGGGGAATACAATGAGCAGTTCTTC. This sequence encodes CASSLGSGEYNEQFF.

The rearrangement joins TRBV5-4 to TRBJ2-7, with D unresolved. The CDR3 loop spans 12 amino acids. The V end was cut by 7 bases, the J end by 0 bases, with 8 bases between. CDR1 SGHNT and CDR2 YYREEE come from the germline V gene (reference sequence). CDR3 in DNA: TGTGCCAGCTGGAATAGCTCCTACGAGCAGTACTTC. It is translated as CASWNSSYEQYF.

This clone is a singleton in its sample. This chain connects TRBV7-2 to TRBJ2-7, with D unclear. Germline loops: CDR1 SGHTA, CDR2 FQGNSA. The CDR3 loop spans 13 amino acids. Trimming left V 2 bases short and J 0 bases short, with 5 bases between. CDR3 sequence (DNA): TGTGCCAGCAGCTTATCCAACTCCTACGAGCAGTACTTC. Translation gives CASSLSNSYEQYF.

The chain joins TRBV7-8 to TRBJ1-5; D gene uncertain. There are 16 residues in the CDR3. V was cut by 1 base and J by 2 bases, with 12 bases left in between. Germline V gene data show CDR1 as SGHVS and CDR2 as FQNEAQ. CDR3 amino acids: CASSLVEVMGNQPQHF. The CDR3, as DNA: TGTGCCAGCAGCTTAGTTGAGGTTATGGGCAATCAGCCCCAGCATTTT.

CDR3 loop: CASSMGNTEAFF. The CDR3 DNA sequence: TGTGCCAGCAGCATGGGCAACACTGAAGCTTTCTTT. The chain has TRBV7-9 and TRBJ1-1; D not resolved. V gave up 5 bases and J gave up 2 bases, with 6 bases separating them. CDR1 is SEHNR and CDR2 is FQNEAQ in the germline V gene (reference sequence). The CDR3 loop spans 12 amino acids.